This T cell receptor (beta chain) was retrieved from a study of beta chain features in type 1 diabetes (dated by TCRdb to the late 2010s). A note on the overall study: Mean age, gender distribution, total cell number and subset yield were not different between patients and healthy donors. In the study, TCRB repertoires of sorted circulating CD4+ T cell subsets from recently diagnosed type 1 diabetes patients were compared with those of matched healthy donors. A total of 90 million to 130 million sorted cells were examined across all samples, and a strong correlation was observed between cell number per subset and RNA yield. Regulatory and stem cell-like memory subsets were obtained from only 8 patients and roughly eight healthy donors, while naive and central memory subsets were obtained from all 28 donors. Summary of the overall study and its limitations: Because cDNA rather than genomic DNA was sequenced, highly expressing activated cells could have been over-represented, although no difference in activation and CD3 levels was found between groups. A moderate but significant shortening of TCRB CDR3 length was observed in type 1 diabetes patients in all four CD4+ subsets. PCR might favor shorter templates, but patient and control samples were amplified and corrected together, so any skew would affect both groups equally. Because small numbers of individuals were included in the HLA sub-analyses, any influence of HLA type on TCRB rearrangement was left unresolved. Naive, central memory and regulatory TCRB repertoires appeared to be more alike among patients than among healthy donors. Fewer insertions and more nucleotide deletions at VDJ recombination sites were observed in patients with type 1 diabetes, implying thymic rearrangement abnormalities.

The entire isolated RNA was reverse transcribed using the High Capacity cDNA Reverse Transcription Kit, and thus expressed TCRB transcripts were sequenced. Deep immunoSEQ sequencing was performed on naive, central memory and regulatory T cell samples, with an average of around 3.5 million total reads per sample. Sorted cells were lysed in RLT buffer, and RNA was extracted using DNase-treated RNeasy Micro or Mini kits according to cell number. To prevent cross-contamination, each cell subset was processed individually, whereas patient and healthy donor samples were processed jointly. Using the immunoSEQ multiplex PCR, TCRB sequences were amplified from cDNA into 87-bp fragments spanning the CDR3 region. The amplicons were sequenced using the Illumina HiSeq platform. The original pipeline was this. Synthetic template baselines were used to correct PCR bias computationally, reads within Hamming distance 2 were collapsed, and singletons that could not be merged were discarded. Reads were aligned against IMGT to assign V, D and J genes, CDR3 length and insertions or deletions at six rearrangement sites. Within each subset, clonotype counts were normalized to sorted cell number, and only after that were true diversity and Gini coefficients computed with the tcR R package. The overlap coefficient, calculated on TCRB nucleotide sequences, was used to measure repertoire sharing. As a proxy for the pre-selection repertoire, out-of-frame TCRB sequences from naive cells were analyzed. The clones in this table, taken by TCRdb from immuneACCESS, are in-frame only. Not every clone is retained; where verified, under half of the shortfall comes from an unresolved V gene, and the cause of the rest is unknown. Clonal size and the V and J genes are those of that table, whereas D and trimming came from the DNA. The table for this sample lists around 430,000 clones; over 25% of them were counted only once. About 0.065% of the sample is in the top ten clones.

Each donor gave one peripheral blood draw, averaging roughly 0.11 L, which was collected into heparinised tubes. Naive, central memory, regulatory and stem cell-like memory CD4+ T cells were sorted on a BD FACSAria II using a panel including CD45RO, CCR7, CD25, CD127, CD95 and CD27. Every sorted population had a purity above 95%. Right away, PBMCs were isolated by Lymphoprep density gradient centrifugation and were stained directly, with no culture step. So that batch effects would be minimized, each experiment stained and sorted samples in pairs, pairing one healthy donor with one patient. According to the germline V gene, CDR1 reads LGHNA and CDR2 reads YNFKEQ. Trimming removed 0 bases from V and 3 bases from J; the gene matches leave 8 bases unexplained. The CDR3 runs 17 residues from the cysteine to the phenylalanine. Only the CDR3 region is kept as DNA, spanning 51 bases read in frame from base 1.

This clone was counted between two and nine times. Its cognate antigen has yet to be identified. Base qualities are not recorded, but no much larger clone differs from it by a single base. The sequencing sample was made of naive CD4+ T cells from blood. The cell subset or site label, read with the paper, signifies: true naive CD4+ T cells. This receptor was taken from a man aged 18 to 29 in good health. Here the chain combines TRBV4-2 and TRBJ2-3; the junction holds 8 bases that match TRBD1. DNA sequence: TGTGCCAGCAGCCAAGATGCGCACAGGGGGACAACAGATACGCAGTATTTT. This translates into CASSQDAHRGTTDTQYF.